This T cell receptor beta chain was captured in a study of shared clonotypes between healthy human individuals. Study summary: Participating donors consisted of a couple of women and a few men aged 18 to 49. Each donor's CD4 naive and CD4 memory cells filled three plates apiece, CD8 naive two, and CD8 memory one. Findings of the study overall: Investigators expected sequencing depth to affect clonotype sharing among donors.

Caucasian adults residing in Nashville, Tennessee made up all the donors. The method was immunoSEQ multiplex PCR; TCRdb's version includes in-frame clones alone and lacks a portion of them. This sample has about 2 million clones, with over 85% found just once. Germline CDR1 and CDR2: LNHDA and SQIVND (reference sequence). J was trimmed by 1 base and V by 5 bases; bases with no gene match: 9. This CDR3 spans 17 amino acids. About this clone: Its specificity is not known.

This chain connects TRBV19 to TRBJ1-3, with TRBD1 identical over 9 bases. Sequenced input: naive CD4+ T cells sorted from blood. Subset reported: CD45RA+ positively selected. The TCR sequence derives from a man between 18 and 35 years old in good health. In nucleotides, the CDR3 is TGTGCCAGTAGTCTACCGGGACAGGGACTATCTGGAAACACCATATATTTT. Protein sequence: CASSLPGQGLSGNTIYF.